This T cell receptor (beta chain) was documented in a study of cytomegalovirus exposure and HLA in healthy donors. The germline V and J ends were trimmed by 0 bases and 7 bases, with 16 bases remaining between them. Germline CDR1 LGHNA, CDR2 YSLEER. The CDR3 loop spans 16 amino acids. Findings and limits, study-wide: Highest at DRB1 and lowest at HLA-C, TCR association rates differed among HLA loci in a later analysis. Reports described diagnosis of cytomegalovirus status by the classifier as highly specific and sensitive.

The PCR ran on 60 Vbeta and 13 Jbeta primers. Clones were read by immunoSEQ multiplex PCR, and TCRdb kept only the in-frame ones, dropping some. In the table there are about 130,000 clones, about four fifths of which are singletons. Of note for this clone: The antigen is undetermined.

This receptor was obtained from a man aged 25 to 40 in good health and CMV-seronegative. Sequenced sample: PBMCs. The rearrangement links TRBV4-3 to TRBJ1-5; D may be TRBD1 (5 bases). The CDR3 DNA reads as TGCGCCAGCAGCCAAGATAGGGGCGGGGCCCGACAGCCCCAGCATTTT. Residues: CASSQDRGGARQPQHF.